This TCR beta chain was recovered during a study of post-analysis software for immune sequencing data. Comments on this clonotype: What it binds is not known.

Germline V gene lookup returns CDR1 MDHEN and CDR2 SYDVKM. CDR3 length equals 13 residues. V was pared by 6 bases and J by 7 bases, with 16 bases between. Unique molecular identifiers tagged the TCR beta cDNA libraries. TCRdb reprocessed the PCR reads via MiXCR and lists one record per CDR3 protein. The sample contains 750,000 to 950,000 distinct CDR3 sequences, approximately 50% of which appear only once. Study-wide findings and caveats: Five or six TRBV segments, TRBV5-6, TRBV5-1 and TRBV20-1 among them, were found more frequent in patients than controls.

The sample was blood. This receptor was obtained from a girl under 18 with multiple sclerosis. The chain links TRBV28 to TRBJ2-7; D not resolved. CDR3 residues: CASRRPIHNEQYF. The DNA of the CDR3 is TGTGCCAGCAGACGGCCAATCCACAATGAGCAGTACTTC.